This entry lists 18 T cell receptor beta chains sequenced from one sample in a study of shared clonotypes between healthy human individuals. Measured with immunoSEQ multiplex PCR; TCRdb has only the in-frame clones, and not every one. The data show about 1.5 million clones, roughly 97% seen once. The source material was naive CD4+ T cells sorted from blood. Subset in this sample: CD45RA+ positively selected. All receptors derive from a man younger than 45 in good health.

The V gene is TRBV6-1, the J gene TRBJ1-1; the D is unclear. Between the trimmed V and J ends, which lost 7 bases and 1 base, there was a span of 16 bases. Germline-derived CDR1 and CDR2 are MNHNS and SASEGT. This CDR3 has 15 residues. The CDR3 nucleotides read TGTGCCAGCACGTCGTATCTAGGGCCGAACACTGAAGCTTTCTTT. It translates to CASTSYLGPNTEAFF.

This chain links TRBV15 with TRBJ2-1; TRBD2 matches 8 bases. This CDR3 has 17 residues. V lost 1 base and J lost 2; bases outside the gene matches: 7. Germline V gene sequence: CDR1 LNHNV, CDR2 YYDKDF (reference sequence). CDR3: CATSRGVSGSAYNEQFF. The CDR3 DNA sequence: TGTGCCACCAGCAGAGGGGTAAGCGGGAGTGCCTACAATGAGCAGTTCTTC.

The chain's CDR3 is CASSSGDEQFF. CDR3 bases: TGTGCCAGCAGCTCCGGCGATGAGCAGTTCTTC. The chain links TRBV7-3 to TRBJ2-1; D unresolved. Trimming took 4 bases from V and 8 from J, leaving 6 bases between them. Per the germline V gene, CDR1 is SGHTA and CDR2 is FQGTGA. The CDR3 consists of 11 residues. The variable domain in full, with the rest retrieved from reference TRBV7-3 and TRBJ2-1, is GAGVSQTPSNKVTEKGKYVELRCDPISGHTALYWYRQSLGQGPEFLIYFQGTGAADDSGLPNDRFFAVRPEGSVSTLKIQRTERGDSAVYLCASSSGDEQFFGPGTRLTVL.

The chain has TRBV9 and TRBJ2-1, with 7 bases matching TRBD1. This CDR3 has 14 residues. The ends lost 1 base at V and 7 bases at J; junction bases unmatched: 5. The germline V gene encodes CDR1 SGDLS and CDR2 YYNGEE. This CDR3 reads CASSVTGQNNEQFF. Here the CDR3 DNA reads TGTGCCAGCAGCGTAACGGGACAGAATAATGAGCAGTTCTTC.

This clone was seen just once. In DNA, the CDR3 is TGCGCCAGCAGCTTGGTTAGGGGACAGGGGGATGAGCAGTTCTTC. As protein: CASSLVRGQGDEQFF. The V and J genes are TRBV5-1 and TRBJ2-1, with 11 bases identical to TRBD1. The germline gives CDR1 SGHRS, CDR2 YFSETQ. The CDR3 extends over 15 amino acids. J was trimmed by 8 bases and V by 0 bases; bases with no gene match: 4.

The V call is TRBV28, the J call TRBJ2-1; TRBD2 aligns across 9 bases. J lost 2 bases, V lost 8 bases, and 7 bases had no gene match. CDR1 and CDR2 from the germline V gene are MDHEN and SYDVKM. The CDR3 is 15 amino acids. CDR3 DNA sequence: TGTGCCAGCGTTAATAGCGGGGGAACCTACAATGAGCAGTTCTTC. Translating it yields CASVNSGGTYNEQFF. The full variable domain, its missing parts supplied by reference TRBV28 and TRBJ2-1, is DVKVTQSSRYLVKRTGEKVFLECVQDMDHENMFWYRQDPGLGLRLIYFSYDVKMKEKGDIPEGYSVSREKKERFSLILESASTNQTSMYLCASVNSGGTYNEQFFGPGTRLTVL.

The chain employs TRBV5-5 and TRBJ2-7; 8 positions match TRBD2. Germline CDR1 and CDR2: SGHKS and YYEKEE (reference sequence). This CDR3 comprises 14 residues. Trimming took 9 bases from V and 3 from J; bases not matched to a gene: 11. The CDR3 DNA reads TGTGCCACCTCGGGGGGGACTACCTTCTACGAGCAGTACTTC. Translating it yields CATSGGTTFYEQYF. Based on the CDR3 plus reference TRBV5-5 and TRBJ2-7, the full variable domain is DAGVTQSPTHLIKTRGQQVTLRCSPISGHKSVSWYQQVLGQGPQFIFQYYEKEERGRGNFPDRFSARQFPNYSSELNVNALLLGDSALYLCATSGGTTFYEQYFGPGTRLTVT.

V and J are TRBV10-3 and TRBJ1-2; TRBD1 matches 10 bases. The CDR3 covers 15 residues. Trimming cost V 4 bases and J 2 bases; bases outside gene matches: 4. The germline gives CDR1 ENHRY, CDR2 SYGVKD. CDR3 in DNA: TGTGCCATCAGTGTGGGACAGGGGAGGAACTATGGCTACACCTTC. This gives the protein CAISVGQGRNYGYTF.

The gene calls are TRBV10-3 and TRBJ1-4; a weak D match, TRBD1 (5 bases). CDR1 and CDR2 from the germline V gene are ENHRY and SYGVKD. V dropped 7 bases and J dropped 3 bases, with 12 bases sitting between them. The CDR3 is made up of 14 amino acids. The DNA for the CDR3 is TGTGCCATCACACGGGGGGGGGCTAATGAAAAACTGTTTTTT. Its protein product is CAITRGGANEKLFF.

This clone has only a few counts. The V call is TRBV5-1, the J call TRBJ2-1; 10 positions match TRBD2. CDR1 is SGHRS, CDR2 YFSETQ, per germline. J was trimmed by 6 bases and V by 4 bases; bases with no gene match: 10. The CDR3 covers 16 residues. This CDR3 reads CASSTSSGSKPNEQFF. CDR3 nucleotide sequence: TGCGCCAGCAGCACCTCTAGCGGGAGTAAGCCCAATGAGCAGTTCTTC. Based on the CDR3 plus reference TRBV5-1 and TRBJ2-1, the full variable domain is KAGVTQTPRYLIKTRGQQVTLSCSPISGHRSVSWYQQTPGQGLQFLFEYFSETQRNKGNFPGRFSGRQFSNSRSEMNVSTLELGDSALYLCASSTSSGSKPNEQFFGPGTRLTVL.

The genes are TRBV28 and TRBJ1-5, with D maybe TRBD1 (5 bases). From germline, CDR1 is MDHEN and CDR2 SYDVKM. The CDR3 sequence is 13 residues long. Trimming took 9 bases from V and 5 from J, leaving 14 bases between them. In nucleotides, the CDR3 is TGTGCCAGTAAGGCAGGGCTGGATCAGCCCCAGCATTTT. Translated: CASKAGLDQPQHF.

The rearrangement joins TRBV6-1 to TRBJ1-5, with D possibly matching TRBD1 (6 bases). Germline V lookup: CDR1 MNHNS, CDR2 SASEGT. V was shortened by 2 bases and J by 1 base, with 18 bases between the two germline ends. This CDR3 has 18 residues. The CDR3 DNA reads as TGTGCCAGCAGTGAAACCACCGGGGGCCGGGGGAGCAATCAGCCCCAGCATTTT. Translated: CASSETTGGRGSNQPQHF.

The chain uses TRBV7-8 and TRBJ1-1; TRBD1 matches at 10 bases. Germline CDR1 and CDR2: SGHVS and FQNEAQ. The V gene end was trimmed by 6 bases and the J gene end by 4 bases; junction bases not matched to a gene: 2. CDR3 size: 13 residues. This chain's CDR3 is CASSWDRGTEAFF. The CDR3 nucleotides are TGTGCCAGCAGTTGGGACAGGGGCACTGAAGCTTTCTTT.

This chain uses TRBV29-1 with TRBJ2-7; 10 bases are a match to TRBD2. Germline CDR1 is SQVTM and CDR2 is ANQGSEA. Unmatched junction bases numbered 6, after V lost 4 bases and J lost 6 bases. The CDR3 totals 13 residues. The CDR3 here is CSVVSGRVGEQYF. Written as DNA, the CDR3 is TGCAGCGTTGTCAGCGGGAGGGTGGGCGAGCAGTACTTC.

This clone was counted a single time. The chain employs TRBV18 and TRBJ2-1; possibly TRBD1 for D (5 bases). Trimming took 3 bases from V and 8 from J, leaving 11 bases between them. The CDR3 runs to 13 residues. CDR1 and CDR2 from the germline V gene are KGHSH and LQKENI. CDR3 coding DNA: TGTGCCAGCTCACCCGTCCAGGGCGATGAGCAGTTCTTC. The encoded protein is CASSPVQGDEQFF.

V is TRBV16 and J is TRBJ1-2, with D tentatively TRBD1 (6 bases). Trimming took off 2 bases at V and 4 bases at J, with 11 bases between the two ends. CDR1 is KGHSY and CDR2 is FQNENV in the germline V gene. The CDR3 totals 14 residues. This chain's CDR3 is CASSQRAGVYGYTF. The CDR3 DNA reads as TGTGCCAGCAGCCAACGCGCAGGGGTCTATGGCTACACCTTC.

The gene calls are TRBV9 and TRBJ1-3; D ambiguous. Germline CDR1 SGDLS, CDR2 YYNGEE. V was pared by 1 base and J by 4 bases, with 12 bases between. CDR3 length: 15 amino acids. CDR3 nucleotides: TGTGCCAGCAGCGTAAGCACTCTTGGAGGAAACACCATATATTTT. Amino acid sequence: CASSVSTLGGNTIYF.

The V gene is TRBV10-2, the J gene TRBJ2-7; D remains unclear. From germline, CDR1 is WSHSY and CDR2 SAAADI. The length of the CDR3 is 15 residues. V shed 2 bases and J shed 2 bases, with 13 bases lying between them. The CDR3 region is CASSEGRGGPYEQYF. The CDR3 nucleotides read TGCGCCAGCAGTGAGGGACGTGGCGGCCCCTACGAGCAGTACTTC.